This TCR beta chain was obtained from a study of shared clonotypes between healthy human individuals. Study context: Three plates were used per donor for CD4 naive, three for CD4 memory, two for CD8 naive and one for CD8 memory. Whole-study findings and limits: Rarefaction showed sorted-subset sequencing was incomplete despite large depth.

V dropped 2 bases and J dropped 0; count of bases not matched to a gene: 3. The CDR3 runs to 15 residues. Germline CDR1 reads SGHTA; CDR2 reads FQGNSA. About this clone: What it binds is unknown.

Every contributor of samples was a Caucasian grown-up residing in Nashville, Tennessee. The assay was run at deep level. Sequencing used immunoSEQ multiplex PCR; TCRdb keeps in-frame clones, though not all of them. The sample has about 2.4 million clones, 93% seen once. The chain employs TRBV7-2 and TRBJ2-7, with 8 bases identical to TRBD2. Sample: naive CD4+ T cells from PBMCs. Subset defined: CD45RA+ positively selected. The origin of this receptor is a man younger than 35 in good health. Some clones in this sample may be carry-over from other donors' samples. CDR3 amino acids: CASSLWLAGSYEQYF. The DNA for the CDR3 is TGTGCCAGCAGCTTATGGCTAGCGGGCTCCTACGAGCAGTACTTC.